This T cell receptor beta chain is drawn from a study of type 1 regulatory T cells (dated by TCRdb to the early 2020s). Turning to the overall study: An in vitro protocol by which a Tr1-enriched, alloantigen-specific CD4 T cell product named T-allo10 was generated was characterized in the study. T-allo10 was being tested clinically in patients with hematological malignancies who were undergoing allogeneic hematopoietic stem cell transplantation.

From the germline V gene (reference sequence), CDR1 is DFQATT and CDR2 is SNEGSKA. From cysteine to phenylalanine, the CDR3 is 12 amino acids long. Only the CDR3 part of the read is kept: 36 bases, read in frame from the first base. The sequencer listed for this sample is Illumina MiSeq. In TCRdb, the public reads were trimmed at Q25 with fastp and aligned with MiXCR, with productive beta chains retained. Identical CDR3 proteins give one entry, which carries the most common genes and DNA. Within this sample are around 88,000 distinct CDR3 sequences, with roughly 28% of them counted one time only. The top ten clonotypes cover 2.2% of the sample. Turning to this clonotype: The specificity of this receptor is unknown. No much larger clone exists at a distance of one base, and base qualities are not known.

This chain is built from TRBV20-1 and TRBJ1-4, and the D gene may be TRBD1, 6 bases matching. The specimen sequenced was CD4+ T cells, either the whole sample or a sorted fraction (not recorded which). The sequence derives from a human donor in good health. The encoded CDR3 is CSVTGRNEKLFF. The nucleotide sequence is given as TGCAGCGTCACAGGGAGGAATGAAAAACTGTTTTTT.